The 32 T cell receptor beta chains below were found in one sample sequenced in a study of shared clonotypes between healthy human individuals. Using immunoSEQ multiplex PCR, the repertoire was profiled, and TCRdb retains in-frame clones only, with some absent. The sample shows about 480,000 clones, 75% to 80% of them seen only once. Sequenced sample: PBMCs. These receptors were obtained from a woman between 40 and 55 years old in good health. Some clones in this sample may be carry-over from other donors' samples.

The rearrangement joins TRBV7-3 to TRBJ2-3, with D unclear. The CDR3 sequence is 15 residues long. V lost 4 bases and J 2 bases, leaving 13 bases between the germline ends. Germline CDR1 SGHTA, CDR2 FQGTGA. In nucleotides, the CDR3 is TGTGCCAGCAGCTCCTCTGGGCGGTACACAGATACGCAGTATTTT. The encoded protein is CASSSSGRYTDTQYF.

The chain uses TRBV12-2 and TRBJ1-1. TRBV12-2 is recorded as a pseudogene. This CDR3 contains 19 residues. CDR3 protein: CASRLGVQDSGIMNTEAFF. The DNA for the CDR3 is TGTGCAAGTCGCTTAGGGGTACAGGATTCGGGGATTATGAACACTGAAGCTTTCTTT.

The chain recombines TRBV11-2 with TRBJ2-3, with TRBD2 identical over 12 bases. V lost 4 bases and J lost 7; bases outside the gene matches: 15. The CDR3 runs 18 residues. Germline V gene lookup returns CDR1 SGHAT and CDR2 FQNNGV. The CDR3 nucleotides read TGTGCCAGCAGCTCCCTAGCGGGAGGGCCTTCAATTTTGTATACGCAGTATTTT. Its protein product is CASSSLAGGPSILYTQYF.

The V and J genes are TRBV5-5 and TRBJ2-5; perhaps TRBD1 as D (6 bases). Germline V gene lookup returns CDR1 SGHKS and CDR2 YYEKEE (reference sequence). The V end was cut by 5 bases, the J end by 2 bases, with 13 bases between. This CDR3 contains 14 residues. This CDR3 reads CASRPPTGQETQYF. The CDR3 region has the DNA TGTGCCAGCAGACCCCCGACAGGTCAAGAGACCCAGTACTTC.

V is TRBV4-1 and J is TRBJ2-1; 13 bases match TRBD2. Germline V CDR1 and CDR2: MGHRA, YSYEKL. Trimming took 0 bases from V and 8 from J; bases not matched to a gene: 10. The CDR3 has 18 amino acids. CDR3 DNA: TGCGCCAGCAGCCAAGATAAGGGCAGACTAGCGGGGGGCTATGAGCAGTTCTTC. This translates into CASSQDKGRLAGGYEQFF.

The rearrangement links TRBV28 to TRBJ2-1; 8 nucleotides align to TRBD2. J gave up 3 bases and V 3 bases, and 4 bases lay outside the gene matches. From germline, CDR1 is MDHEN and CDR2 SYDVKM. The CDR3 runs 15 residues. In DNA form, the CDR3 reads TGTGCCAGCAGTTTGGGTCTAGCGGGCTACAATGAGCAGTTCTTC. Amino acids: CASSLGLAGYNEQFF.

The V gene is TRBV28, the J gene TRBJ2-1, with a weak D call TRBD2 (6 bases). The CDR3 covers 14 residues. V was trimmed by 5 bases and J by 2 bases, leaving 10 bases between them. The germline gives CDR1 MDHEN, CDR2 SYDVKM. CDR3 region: CASSVPGAYNEQFF. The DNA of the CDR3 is TGTGCCAGCAGTGTACCGGGAGCCTACAATGAGCAGTTCTTC.

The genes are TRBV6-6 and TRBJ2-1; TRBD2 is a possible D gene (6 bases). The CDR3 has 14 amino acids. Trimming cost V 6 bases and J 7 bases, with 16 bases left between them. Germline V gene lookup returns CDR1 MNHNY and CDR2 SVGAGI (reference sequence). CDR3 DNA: TGTGCCAGCAGATCCGGACGGGCGGGAAATGAGCAGTTCTTC. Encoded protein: CASRSGRAGNEQFF.

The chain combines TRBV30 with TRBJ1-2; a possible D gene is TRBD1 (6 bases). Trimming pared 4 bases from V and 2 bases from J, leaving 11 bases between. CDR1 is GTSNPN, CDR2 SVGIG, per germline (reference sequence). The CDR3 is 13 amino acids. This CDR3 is CAWIPTGNYGYTF. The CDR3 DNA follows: TGTGCCTGGATCCCTACAGGGAACTATGGCTACACCTTC.

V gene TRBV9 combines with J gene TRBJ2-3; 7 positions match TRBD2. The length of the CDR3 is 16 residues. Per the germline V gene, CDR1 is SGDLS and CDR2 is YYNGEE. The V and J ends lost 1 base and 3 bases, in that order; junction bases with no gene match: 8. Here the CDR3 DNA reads TGTGCCAGCAGCGTATGGGCGGGAGCGCGGACAGATACGCAGTATTTT. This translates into CASSVWAGARTDTQYF.

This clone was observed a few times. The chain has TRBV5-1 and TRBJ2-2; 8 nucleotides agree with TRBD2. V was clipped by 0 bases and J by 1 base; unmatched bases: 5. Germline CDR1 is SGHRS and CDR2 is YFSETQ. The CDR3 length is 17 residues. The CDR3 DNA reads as TGCGCCAGCAGCTTGGAGCCTAGCGGGCAGAACACCGGGGAGCTGTTTTTT. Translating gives CASSLEPSGQNTGELFF.

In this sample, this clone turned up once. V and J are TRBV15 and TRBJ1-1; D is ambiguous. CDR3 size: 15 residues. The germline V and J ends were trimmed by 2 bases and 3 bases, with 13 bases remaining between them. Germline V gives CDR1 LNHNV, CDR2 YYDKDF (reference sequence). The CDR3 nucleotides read TGTGCCACCAGCAGACTCACGGTCGGTTACACTGAAGCTTTCTTT. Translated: CATSRLTVGYTEAFF.

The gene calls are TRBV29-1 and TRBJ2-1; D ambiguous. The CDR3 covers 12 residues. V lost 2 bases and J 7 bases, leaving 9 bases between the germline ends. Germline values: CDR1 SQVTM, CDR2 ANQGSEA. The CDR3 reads CSVERVGNEQFF. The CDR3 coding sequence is TGCAGCGTTGAACGGGTTGGGAATGAGCAGTTCTTC.

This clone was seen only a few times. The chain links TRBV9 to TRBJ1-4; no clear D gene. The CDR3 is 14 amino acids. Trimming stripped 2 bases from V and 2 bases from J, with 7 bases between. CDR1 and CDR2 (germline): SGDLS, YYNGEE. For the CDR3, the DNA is TGTGCCAGCAGCGTCCTTGGCACTAATGAAAAACTGTTTTTT. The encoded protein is CASSVLGTNEKLFF.

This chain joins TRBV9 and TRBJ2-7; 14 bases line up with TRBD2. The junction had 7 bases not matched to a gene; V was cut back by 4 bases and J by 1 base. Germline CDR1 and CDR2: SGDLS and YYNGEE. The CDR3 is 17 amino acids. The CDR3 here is CASSPGTSGSGSYEQYF. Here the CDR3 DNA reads TGTGCCAGCAGCCCCGGGACTAGCGGGAGTGGGTCCTACGAGCAGTACTTC.

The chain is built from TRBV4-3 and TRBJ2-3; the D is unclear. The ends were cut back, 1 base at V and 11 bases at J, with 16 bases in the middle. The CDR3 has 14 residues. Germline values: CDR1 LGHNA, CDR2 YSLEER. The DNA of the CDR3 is TGCGCCAGCAGCCAAGGGTCCCTCCAGTCCTGGCAGTATTTT. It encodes CASSQGSLQSWQYF.

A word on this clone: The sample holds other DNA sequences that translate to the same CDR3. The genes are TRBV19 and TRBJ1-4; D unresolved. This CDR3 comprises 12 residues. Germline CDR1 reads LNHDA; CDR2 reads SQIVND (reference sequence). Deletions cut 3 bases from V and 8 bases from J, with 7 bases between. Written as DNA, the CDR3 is TGTGCCAGTAGTATGGTCAACGAAAAACTGTTTTTT. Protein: CASSMVNEKLFF.

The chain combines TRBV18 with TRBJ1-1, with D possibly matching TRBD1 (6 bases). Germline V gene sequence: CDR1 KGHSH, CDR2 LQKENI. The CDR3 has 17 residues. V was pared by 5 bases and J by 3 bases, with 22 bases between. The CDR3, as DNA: TGTGCCAGCTCATCCGGGACCTCTCTTAAGGGGGACACTGAAGCTTTCTTT. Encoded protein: CASSSGTSLKGDTEAFF.

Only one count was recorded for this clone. In DNA form, the CDR3 reads TGTGCCAGCAGCTTACAGCGGGAGTCAGGCAATGAGCAGTTCTTC. This sequence encodes CASSLQRESGNEQFF. The V gene is TRBV7-9, the J gene TRBJ2-1; TRBD2 matches at 8 bases. This CDR3 is built from 15 residues. J gave up 6 bases and V 2 bases, and 6 bases lay outside the gene matches. Germline V gene lookup returns CDR1 SEHNR and CDR2 FQNEAQ (reference sequence).

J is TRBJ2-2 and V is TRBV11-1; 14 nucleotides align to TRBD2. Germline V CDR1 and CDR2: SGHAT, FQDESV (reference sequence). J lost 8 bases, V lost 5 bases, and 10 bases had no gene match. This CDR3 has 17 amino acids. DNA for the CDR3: TGTGCCAGCAGCCTCCGGTCGGGACTAGCGGGAGCGGGGGAGCTGTTTTTT. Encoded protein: CASSLRSGLAGAGELFF.

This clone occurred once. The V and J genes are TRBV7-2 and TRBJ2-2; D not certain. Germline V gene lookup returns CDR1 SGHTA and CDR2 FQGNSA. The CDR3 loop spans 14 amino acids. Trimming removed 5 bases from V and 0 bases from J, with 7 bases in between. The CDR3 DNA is TGTGCCAGCAGCCCATTCACGAACACCGGGGAGCTGTTTTTT. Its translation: CASSPFTNTGELFF.

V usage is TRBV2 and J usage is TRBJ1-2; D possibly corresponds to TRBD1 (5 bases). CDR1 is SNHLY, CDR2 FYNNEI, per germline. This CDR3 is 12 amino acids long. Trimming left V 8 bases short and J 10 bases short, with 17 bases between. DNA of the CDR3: TGTGCCAGCGGGGGGGTCCCGGGCGTCTACACCTTC. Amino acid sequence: CASGGVPGVYTF. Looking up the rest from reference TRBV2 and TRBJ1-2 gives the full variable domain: EPEVTQTPSHQVTQMGQEVILRCVPISNHLYFYWYRQILGQKVEFLVSFYNNEISEKSEIFDDQFSVERPDGSNFTLKIRSTKLEDSAMYFCASGGVPGVYTFGSGTRLTVV.

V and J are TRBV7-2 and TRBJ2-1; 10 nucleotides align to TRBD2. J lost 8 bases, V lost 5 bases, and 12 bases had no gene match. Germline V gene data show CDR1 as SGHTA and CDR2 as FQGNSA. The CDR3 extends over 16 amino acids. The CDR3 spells CASSHDLAGDNYEQFF. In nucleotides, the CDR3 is TGTGCCAGCAGCCACGACCTAGCGGGAGATAATTATGAGCAGTTCTTC.

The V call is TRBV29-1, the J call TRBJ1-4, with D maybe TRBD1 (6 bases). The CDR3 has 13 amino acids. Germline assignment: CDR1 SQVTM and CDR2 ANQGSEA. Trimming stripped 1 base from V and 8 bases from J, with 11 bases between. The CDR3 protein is CSVEVDSGEKLFF. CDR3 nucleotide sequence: TGCAGCGTTGAAGTGGACAGTGGGGAAAAACTGTTTTTT.

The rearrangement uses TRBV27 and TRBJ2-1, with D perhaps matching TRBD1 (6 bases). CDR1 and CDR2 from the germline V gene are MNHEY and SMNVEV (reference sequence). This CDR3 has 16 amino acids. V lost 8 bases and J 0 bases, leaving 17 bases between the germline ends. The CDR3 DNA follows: TGTGCCAGCCGCGAGAACAGGGTCCTCTCCTACAATGAGCAGTTCTTC. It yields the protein CASRENRVLSYNEQFF.

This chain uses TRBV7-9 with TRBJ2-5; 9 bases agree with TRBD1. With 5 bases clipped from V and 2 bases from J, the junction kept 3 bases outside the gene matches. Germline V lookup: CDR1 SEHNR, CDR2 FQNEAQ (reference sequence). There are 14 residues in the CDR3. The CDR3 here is CASSGTGWQETQYF. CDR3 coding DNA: TGTGCCAGCAGCGGGACAGGGTGGCAAGAGACCCAGTACTTC.

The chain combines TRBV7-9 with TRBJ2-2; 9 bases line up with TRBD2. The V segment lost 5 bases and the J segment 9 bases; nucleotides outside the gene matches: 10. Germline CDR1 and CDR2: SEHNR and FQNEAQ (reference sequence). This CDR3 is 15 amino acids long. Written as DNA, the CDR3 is TGTGCCAGCAGCCTTAGCGGGAGTATCGGGAGGGAGCTGTTTTTT. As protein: CASSLSGSIGRELFF.

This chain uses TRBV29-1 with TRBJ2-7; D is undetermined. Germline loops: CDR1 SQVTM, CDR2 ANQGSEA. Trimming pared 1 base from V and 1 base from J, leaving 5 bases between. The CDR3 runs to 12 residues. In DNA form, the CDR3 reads TGCAGCGTTGAAGGGGTTTCCTACGAGCAGTACTTC. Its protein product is CSVEGVSYEQYF.

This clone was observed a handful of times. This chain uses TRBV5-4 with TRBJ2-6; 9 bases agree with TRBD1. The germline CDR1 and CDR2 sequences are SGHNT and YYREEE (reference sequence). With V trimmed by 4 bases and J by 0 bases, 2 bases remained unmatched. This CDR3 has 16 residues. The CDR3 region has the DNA TGTGCCAGCAGCGGGACAGGGTTCTCTGGGGCCAACGTCCTGACTTTC. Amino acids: CASSGTGFSGANVLTF.

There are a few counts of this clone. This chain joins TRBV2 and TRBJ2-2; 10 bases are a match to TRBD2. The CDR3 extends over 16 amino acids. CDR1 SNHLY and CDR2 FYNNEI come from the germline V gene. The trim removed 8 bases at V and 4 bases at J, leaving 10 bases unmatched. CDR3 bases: TGTGCCAGCGGCGGCCCAGCGGGAGGGAGCACCGGGGAGCTGTTTTTT. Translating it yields CASGGPAGGSTGELFF.

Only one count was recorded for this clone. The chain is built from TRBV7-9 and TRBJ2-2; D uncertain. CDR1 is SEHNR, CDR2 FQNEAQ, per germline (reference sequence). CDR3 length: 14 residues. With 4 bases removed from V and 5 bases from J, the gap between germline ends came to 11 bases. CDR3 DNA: TGTGCCAGCAGCTCTCTTAGGGTAACCGGGGAGCTGTTTTTT. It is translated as CASSSLRVTGELFF.

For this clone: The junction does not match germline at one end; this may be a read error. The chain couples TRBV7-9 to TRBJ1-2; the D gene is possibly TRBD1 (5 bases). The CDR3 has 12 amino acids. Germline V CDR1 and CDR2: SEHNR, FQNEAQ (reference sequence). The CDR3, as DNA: TGTGCCAGCAGCCCGACTCGGGACCGCCGCTCCTTC. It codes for CASSPTRDRRSF.